There are many counts of the clone carrying this T cell receptor beta chain. Its antigen is not identified. Per germline, CDR1 SGHTA and CDR2 FQGTGA. The CDR3 has 13 residues. V lost 3 bases and J 7 bases, leaving 11 bases between the germline ends. The people who gave samples were healthy Caucasians from Russia, aged roughly 6 to 90. This entry comes from a study of blood T cells in healthy people across ages. Study-wide findings and caveats: Higher diversity and more naive CD4+ cells were features of long-lived donors, compared to aged donors. Researchers report that TCR beta diversity correlated strongly with naive T cell percentage.

The authors ran a second PCR of roughly 6 to 12 cycles using a sample-barcoded 5' primer and a J-beta primer mix. Each CDR3 protein is one row after TCRdb ran MiXCR on the 5' RACE reads. The sample records 1.5 million to 2 million distinct CDR3 sequences, 28% being singletons. Sequencing was performed on blood. This TCR was sampled from a woman aged 25 to 39 in good health. V gene TRBV7-3 combines with J gene TRBJ2-3; tentatively, D is TRBD2 (5 bases). CDR3 sequence: CASSFPGSYTQYF. The CDR3 region has the DNA TGTGCCAGCAGCTTTCCGGGATCCTATACGCAGTATTTT.